Below, 3 T cell receptor beta chains from the same sample are listed, as sequenced in a study of cytomegalovirus exposure and HLA in healthy donors. The PCR contained 60 Vbeta and 13 Jbeta primers. Clones were read by immunoSEQ multiplex PCR, and TCRdb kept only the in-frame ones, dropping some. Of approximately 300,000 clones listed, approximately 85% are singletons. The sequenced material came from PBMCs. These receptors came from a woman aged 35 to 49 in good health and CMV-seropositive.

In this sample, this clone turned up once. The chain employs TRBV6-1 and TRBJ2-7; D is possibly TRBD2 (6 bases). Trimming cost V 6 bases and J 2 bases, with 11 bases left between them. The CDR3 is 13 residues long. Germline CDR1 reads MNHNS; CDR2 reads SASEGT. CDR3 in amino acids: CASRITGAYEQYF. DNA for the CDR3: TGTGCCAGCAGGATCACGGGAGCCTACGAGCAGTACTTC.

This clone has just one count. The V and J genes are TRBV25-1 and TRBJ2-1; a weak D match, TRBD1 (5 bases). Germline V lookup: CDR1 MGHDK, CDR2 SYGVNS. V gave up 1 base and J gave up 4 bases, with 11 bases separating them. The CDR3 is made up of 15 amino acids. The DNA of the CDR3 is TGTGCCAGCAGTGAATCCCAGGGATGGTACAATGAGCAGTTCTTC. This encodes CASSESQGWYNEQFF.

The gene calls are TRBV7-2 and TRBJ2-7; maybe TRBD2 (5 bases). V was cut by 0 bases and J by 0 bases, with 6 bases left in between. The V gene's germline CDR1 is SGHTA and CDR2 FQGNSA. This CDR3 is 14 amino acids long. The CDR3 nucleotides read TGTGCCAGCAGCTTAGCGGGGAGCTCCTACGAGCAGTACTTC. It yields the protein CASSLAGSSYEQYF.